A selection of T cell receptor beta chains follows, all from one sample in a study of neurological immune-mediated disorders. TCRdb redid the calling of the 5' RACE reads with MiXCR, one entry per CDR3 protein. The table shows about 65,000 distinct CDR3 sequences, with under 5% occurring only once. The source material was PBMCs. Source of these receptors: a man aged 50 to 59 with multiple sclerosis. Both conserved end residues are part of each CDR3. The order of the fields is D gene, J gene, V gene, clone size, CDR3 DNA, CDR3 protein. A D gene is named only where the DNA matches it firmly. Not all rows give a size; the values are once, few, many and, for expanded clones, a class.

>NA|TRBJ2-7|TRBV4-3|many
TGCGCCAGCAGCCACGGCTGGGGGGACTCCTACGAGCAGTACTTC
CASSHGWGDSYEQYF
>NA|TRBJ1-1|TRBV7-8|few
TGTGCCAGCAGCTTAGCGTTACAGGGTGGGGCGGCTTTCTTT
CASSLALQGGAAFF
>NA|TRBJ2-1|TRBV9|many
TGTGCCAGCAGCATCGACCGGGACCGAAATGGTGAGCAGTTCTTC
CASSIDRDRNGEQFF
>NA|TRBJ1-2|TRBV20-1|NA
TGCAGTGCTAGGGAAGGGATAGGGTATGGCTACACCTTC
CSAREGIGYGYTF
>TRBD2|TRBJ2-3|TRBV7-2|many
TGTGCCAGCAGCTTAGAGGCTAGCGGGGGGGCTTATACGCAGTATTTT
CASSLEASGGAYTQYF
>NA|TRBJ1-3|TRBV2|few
TGTGCCAGCAGTGAAGTAGGTGGGAGAAACACCATATATTTT
CASSEVGGRNTIYF
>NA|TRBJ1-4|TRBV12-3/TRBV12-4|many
TGTGCCAGCAGTCCCCGGGCAGGGTCGGAAAAACTGTTTTTT
CASSPRAGSEKLFF
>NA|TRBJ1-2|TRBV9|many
TGTGCCAGCAGCATAACTCCCGGGACTGGATATGGCTACACCTTC
CASSITPGTGYGYTF
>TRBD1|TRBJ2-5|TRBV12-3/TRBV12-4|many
TGTGCCAGCAGTTCCATAGGGGGCTCAGGGGTCGGAGAGACCCAGTACTTC
CASSSIGGSGVGETQYF
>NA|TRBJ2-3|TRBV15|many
TGTGCCACCAGCAGAGATAAAAGCACAGATACGCAGTATTTT
CATSRDKSTDTQYF
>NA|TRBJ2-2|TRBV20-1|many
TGCAGTGCCAGAGGCAGGGTTACCGGGGAGCTGTTTTTT
CSARGRVTGELFF
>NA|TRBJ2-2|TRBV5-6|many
TGTGCCAGCAGCGGAAAGCACGGTCGGCTATTACTCCACACGACCGGGGAGCTGTTTTTT
CASSGKHGRLLLHTTGELFF
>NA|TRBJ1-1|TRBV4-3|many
TGCGCCAGCAGCCAAGATGGGGCAGGGTCGAACACTGAAGCTTTCTTT
CASSQDGAGSNTEAFF
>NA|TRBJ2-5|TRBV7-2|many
TGTGCCAGCAGCTTAGTTTCTACGTACCAAGAGACCCAGTACTTC
CASSLVSTYQETQYF
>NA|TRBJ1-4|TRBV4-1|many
TGCGCCAGCAGCCCTGTAGGGGGGTCGCTCGAAAAACTGTTTTTT
CASSPVGGSLEKLFF
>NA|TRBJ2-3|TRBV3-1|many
TGTGCCAGCAGCCCTACCTTCAGGGCCGACTATTACACAGATACGCAGTATTTT
CASSPTFRADYYTDTQYF
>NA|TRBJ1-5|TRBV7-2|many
TGTGCCAGCAGCTTATACAGCAGAGAGATAAATCAGCCCCAGCATTTT
CASSLYSREINQPQHF
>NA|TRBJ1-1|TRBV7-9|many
TGTGCCAGCAGCTCTGTGTCCACTGAAGCTTTCTTT
CASSSVSTEAFF
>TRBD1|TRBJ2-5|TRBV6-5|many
TGTGCCAGCAGTTACCACAGGGGATGGTACCAAGAGACCCAGTACTTC
CASSYHRGWYQETQYF
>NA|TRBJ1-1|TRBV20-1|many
TGCAGTGCTAGAGTACCCCGAATGAGTGAAGCTTTCTTT
CSARVPRMSEAFF
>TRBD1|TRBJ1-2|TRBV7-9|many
TGTGCCAGCATCCCCGTAGGGTTGGGACAGGGGAATGGCTACACCTTC
CASIPVGLGQGNGYTF
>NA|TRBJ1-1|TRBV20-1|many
TGCAGTGCTAGAGATCTAGACAGTGGTTTGAGCTTGAACACTGAAGCTTTCTTT
CSARDLDSGLSLNTEAFF
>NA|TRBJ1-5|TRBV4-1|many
TGCGCCAGCAGCCAAGAGATGGGGGCCTATCAGCCCCAGCATTTT
CASSQEMGAYQPQHF
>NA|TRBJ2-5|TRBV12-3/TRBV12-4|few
TGTGCCAGCTTAACCCCTCGGCCTGAAATGGGAGAGACCCAGTACTTC
CASLTPRPEMGETQYF
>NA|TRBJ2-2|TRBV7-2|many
TGTGCCAGCAGCTTTAAGGGGCGGGACACCGGGGAGCTGTTTTTT
CASSFKGRDTGELFF
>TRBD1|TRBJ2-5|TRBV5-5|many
TGTGCCAGCAGCGCACAGGGGCGCGGGGAGACCCAGTACTTC
CASSAQGRGETQYF
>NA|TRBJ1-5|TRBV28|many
TGTGCCAGCAGTCCCTTAGGGGAGAGCAATCAGCCCCAGCATTTT
CASSPLGESNQPQHF
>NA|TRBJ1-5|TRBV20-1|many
TGCAGTGCTCCCGGGACACATGGGCCCCAGCATTTT
CSAPGTHGPQHF
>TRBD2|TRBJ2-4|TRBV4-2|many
TGTGCCAGCAGCCAAGATAGGTCTAGCGGGTCGGTCAAAAACATTCAGTACTTC
CASSQDRSSGSVKNIQYF
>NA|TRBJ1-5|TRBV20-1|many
TGCAGTGCTAGAGAACCAGGGAGGGTGAGCAATCAGCCCCAGCATTTT
CSAREPGRVSNQPQHF
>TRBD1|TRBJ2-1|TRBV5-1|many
TGCGCCAGCAGCTTAGGGACAGGGCCGCGGGAGCAGTTCTTC
CASSLGTGPREQFF
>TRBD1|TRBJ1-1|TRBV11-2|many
TGTGCCAGCAGCCACCGGGACAGGGGGATCACTGAAGCTTTCTTT
CASSHRDRGITEAFF
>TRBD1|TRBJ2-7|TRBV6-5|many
TGTGCCAGCAGTATCGCTGGGGGACAGGGCTACGAGCAGTACTTC
CASSIAGGQGYEQYF
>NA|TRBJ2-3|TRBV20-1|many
TGCAGTGCCCAGGCGGCAACCGTCGAGGTAGATACGCAGTATTTT
CSAQAATVEVDTQYF
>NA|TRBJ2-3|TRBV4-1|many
TGCGCCAGCAGCCAAGATACGGCTCGGGATACGCAGTATTTT
CASSQDTARDTQYF
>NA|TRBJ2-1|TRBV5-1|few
TGCGCCAGCAGCTTGGCCGGCGGGTCGGATGAGCAGTTCTTC
CASSLAGGSDEQFF
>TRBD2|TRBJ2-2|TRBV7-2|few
TGTGCCAGCAGCCTTGGACTAGCCGGGGAGCTGTTTTTT
CASSLGLAGELFF
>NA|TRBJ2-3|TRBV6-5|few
TGTGCCAGCAGACGGACCTACACAGATACGCAGTATTTT
CASRRTYTDTQYF
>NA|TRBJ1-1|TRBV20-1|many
TGCAGTGCTCACCCCCTGCACACTGAAGCTTTCTTT
CSAHPLHTEAFF
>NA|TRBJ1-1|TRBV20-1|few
TGCAGTGCTAGAGTTGGGGGGCCAAACACTGAAGCTTTCTTT
CSARVGGPNTEAFF